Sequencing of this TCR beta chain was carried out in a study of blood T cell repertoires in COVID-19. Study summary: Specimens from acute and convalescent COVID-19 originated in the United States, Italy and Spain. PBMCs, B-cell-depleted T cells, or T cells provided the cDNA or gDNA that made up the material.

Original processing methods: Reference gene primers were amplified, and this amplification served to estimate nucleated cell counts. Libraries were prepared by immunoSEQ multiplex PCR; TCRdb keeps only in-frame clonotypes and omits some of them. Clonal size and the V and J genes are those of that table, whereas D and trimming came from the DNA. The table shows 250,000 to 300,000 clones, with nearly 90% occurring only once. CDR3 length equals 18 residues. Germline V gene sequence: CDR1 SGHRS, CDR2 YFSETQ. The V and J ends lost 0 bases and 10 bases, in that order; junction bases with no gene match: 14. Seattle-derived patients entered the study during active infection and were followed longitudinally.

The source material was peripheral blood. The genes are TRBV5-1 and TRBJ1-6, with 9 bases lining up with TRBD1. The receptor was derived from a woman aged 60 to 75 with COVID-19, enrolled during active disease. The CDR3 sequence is CASSLATTGGPGGSPLHF. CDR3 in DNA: TGCGCCAGCAGCTTGGCCACGACAGGGGGTCCCGGAGGGTCACCCCTCCACTTT.